The clone carrying this T cell receptor beta chain was picked up a small number of times. Its matching antigen is unknown. The data belong to a study of human T cells and chemical hapten exposure. Study details: The patients, most of them female, presented with alopecia areata, totalis or universalis. Study-level findings and limits: There were significantly more large CDR3 similarity clusters among expanded TCRs than among controls. TCRs above 1 in 1000 frequency did not change with DPC sensitization.

Time point reported: patch test 3, about 24 weeks after DPC sensitization. The sample's treatment: therapeutic diphenylcyclopropenone sensitization with weekly scalp DPC. The starting material, unfractionated whole blood, was used for total RNA extraction. The V gene lost 9 bases and the J gene lost 4 bases, with 15 bases spanning the gap. From germline, CDR1 is SNHLY and CDR2 FYNNEI. The length of the CDR3 is 13 residues. MiXCR, applied by TCRdb to the RACE reads, yields one record per CDR3 protein. The sample shows some 52,000 distinct CDR3 sequences, 9.9% of them seen only once. Source: whole blood, taken in connection with sensitization to the hapten diphenylcyclopropenone (DPC). The clonotype was recovered from a woman aged 40 to 50 with alopecia areata. Some clones in this sample may be carry-over from other donors' samples. The genes are TRBV2 and TRBJ1-2; possibly TRBD1 for D (6 bases). CDR3: CASRTDISYGYTF. CDR3 DNA sequence: TGTGCCAGTAGGACAGATATAAGCTATGGCTACACCTTC.